Detailed here is one T cell receptor (beta chain). Its antigen is not identified. Universal primer sites and UMIs were introduced during 5'RACE template-switching synthesis of TCR cDNA. TCRdb re-derived calls from the 5' RACE reads in MiXCR, one entry per CDR3 protein. The sample carries some 600,000 distinct CDR3 sequences, approximately 13% recorded once. The germline V and J ends were trimmed by 6 bases and 9 bases, with 20 bases remaining between them. CDR1 SGHTA and CDR2 FQGNSA come from the germline V gene. The CDR3 runs 14 residues. This record belongs to a study of T cells after yellow fever vaccination. Study-level findings and limits: Contaminating bulk clonotypes could be abundant in FACS-sorted repertoires. Clonotypes found in both CD4 and CD8 compartments made up a small share.

The sequencing here drew on PBMCs, taken on the day of the yellow fever booster vaccination. The sequence came from a man aged 30 to 39 who received the YFV17D yellow fever vaccine. The J gene is TRBJ1-2, the V gene TRBV7-2; D might be TRBD1 (5 bases). The CDR3 DNA is TGTGCCAGCAGTCCCGATGGGGGATTTGATAGCTACACCTTC. It codes for CASSPDGGFDSYTF. Complete variable domain (other parts from reference TRBV7-2 and TRBJ1-2): GAGVSQSPSNKVTEKGKDVELRCDPISGHTALYWYRQSLGQGLEFLIYFQGNSAPDKSGLPSDRFSAERTGGSVSTLTIQRTQQEDSAVYLCASSPDGGFDSYTFGSGTRLTVV.